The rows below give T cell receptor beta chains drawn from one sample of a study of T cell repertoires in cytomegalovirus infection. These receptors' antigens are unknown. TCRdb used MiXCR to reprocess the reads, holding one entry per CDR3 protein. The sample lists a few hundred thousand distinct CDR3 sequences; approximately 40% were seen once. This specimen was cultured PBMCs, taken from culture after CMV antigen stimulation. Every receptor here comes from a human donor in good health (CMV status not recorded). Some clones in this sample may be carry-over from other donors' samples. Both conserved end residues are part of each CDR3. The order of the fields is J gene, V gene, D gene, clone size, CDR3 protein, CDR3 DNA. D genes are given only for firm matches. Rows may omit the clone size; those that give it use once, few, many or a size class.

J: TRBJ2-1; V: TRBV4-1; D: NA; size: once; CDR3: CASSQFPGGADNEQFF; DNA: TGCGCCAGCAGCCAATTCCCAGGGGGGGCGGACAATGAGCAGTTCTTC
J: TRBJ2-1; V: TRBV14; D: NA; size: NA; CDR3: CASSQDPQGEQFF; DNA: TGTGCCAGCAGCCAAGATCCCCAAGGTGAGCAGTTCTTC
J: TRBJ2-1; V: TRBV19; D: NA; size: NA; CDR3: CASSMGPSPHNEQFF; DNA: TGTGCCAGTAGTATGGGCCCCAGTCCCCACAATGAGCAGTTCTTC
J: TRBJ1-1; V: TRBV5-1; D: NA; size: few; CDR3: CASKDKLNTEAFF; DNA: TGCGCCAGCAAAGACAAATTGAACACTGAAGCTTTCTTT
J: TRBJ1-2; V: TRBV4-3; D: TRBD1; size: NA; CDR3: CASSQDVWTGIATYGYTF; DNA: TGCGCCAGCAGCCAAGATGTCTGGACAGGAATCGCGACCTATGGCTACACCTTC
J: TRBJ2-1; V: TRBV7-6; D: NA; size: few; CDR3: CASSLRAFNGRNEQFF; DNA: TGTGCCAGCAGCCTCCGGGCCTTCAACGGGCGCAATGAGCAGTTCTTC
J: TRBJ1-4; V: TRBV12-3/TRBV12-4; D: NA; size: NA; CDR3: CASSWLVNEKLFF; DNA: TGTGCCAGCAGTTGGCTAGTTAATGAAAAACTGTTTTTT
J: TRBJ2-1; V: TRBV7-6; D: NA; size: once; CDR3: CASSKGLRYNEQFF; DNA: TGTGCCAGCAGCAAGGGACTGCGATACAATGAGCAGTTCTTC
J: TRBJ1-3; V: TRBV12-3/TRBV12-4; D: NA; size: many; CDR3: CASSFTGEKNTIYF; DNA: TGTGCCAGCAGTTTTACAGGAGAGAAAAACACCATATATTTT
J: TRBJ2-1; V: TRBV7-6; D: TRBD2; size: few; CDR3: CASSSRLAGWNEQFF; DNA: TGTGCCAGCAGCTCTAGACTAGCGGGATGGAATGAGCAGTTCTTC
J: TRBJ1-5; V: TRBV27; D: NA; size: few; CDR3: CASGRTNQPQHF; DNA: TGTGCCAGCGGCCGCACAAATCAGCCCCAGCATTTT
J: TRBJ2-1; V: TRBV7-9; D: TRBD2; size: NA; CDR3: CASSFSLAEGEQFF; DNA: TGTGCCAGCAGCTTTAGTCTAGCGGAGGGTGAGCAGTTCTTC
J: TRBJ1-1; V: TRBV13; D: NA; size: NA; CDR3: CASSLNSAGEAFF; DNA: TGTGCCAGCAGCCTTAATTCCGCGGGGGAAGCTTTCTTT
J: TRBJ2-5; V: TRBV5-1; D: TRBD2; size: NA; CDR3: CASSFGTSGGVGETQYF; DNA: TGCGCCAGCAGCTTTGGGACTAGCGGGGGAGTAGGAGAGACCCAGTACTTC
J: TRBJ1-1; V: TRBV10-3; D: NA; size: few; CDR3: CAINGQRETEAFF; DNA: TGTGCCATCAATGGACAGCGGGAAACTGAAGCTTTCTTT
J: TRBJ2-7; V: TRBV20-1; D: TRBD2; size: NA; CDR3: CSARSPSGSYEQYF; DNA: TGCAGTGCTAGAAGTCCTAGCGGGAGTTACGAGCAGTACTTC
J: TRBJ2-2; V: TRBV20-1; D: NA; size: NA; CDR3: CSARVGSGELFF; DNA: TGCAGTGCTAGAGTTGGGTCTGGGGAGCTGTTTTTT
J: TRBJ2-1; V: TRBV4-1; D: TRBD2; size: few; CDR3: CASSQDGGVYNEQFF; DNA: TGCGCCAGCAGCCAAGATGGGGGGGTTTACAATGAGCAGTTCTTC
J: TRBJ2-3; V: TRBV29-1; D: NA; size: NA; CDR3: CSVVADTQYF; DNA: TGCAGCGTTGTAGCAGATACGCAGTATTTT
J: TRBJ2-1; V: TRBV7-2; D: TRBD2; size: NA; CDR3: CASSLRGGLAGGVEQFF; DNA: TGTGCCAGCAGCTTAAGGGGAGGGCTAGCGGGGGGAGTTGAGCAGTTCTTC
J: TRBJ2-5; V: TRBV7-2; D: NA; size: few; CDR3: CASSPWEGGETQYF; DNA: TGTGCCAGCAGCCCTTGGGAGGGGGGGGAGACCCAGTACTTC
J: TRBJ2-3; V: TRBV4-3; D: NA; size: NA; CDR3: CASSHGRIRDTQYF; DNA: TGCGCCAGCAGCCATGGACGGATCCGAGATACGCAGTATTTT
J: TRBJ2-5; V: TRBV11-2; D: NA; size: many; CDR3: CASSLQRQETQYF; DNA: TGTGCCAGCAGCTTACAGCGGCAAGAGACCCAGTACTTC
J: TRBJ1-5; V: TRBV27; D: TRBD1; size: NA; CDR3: CATSPTGDQPQHF; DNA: TGTGCCACCAGTCCAACAGGGGACCAGCCCCAGCATTTT
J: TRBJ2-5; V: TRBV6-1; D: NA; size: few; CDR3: CASSERPSILAQYF; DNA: TGTGCCAGCAGTGAAAGGCCCTCGATCCTAGCCCAGTACTTC
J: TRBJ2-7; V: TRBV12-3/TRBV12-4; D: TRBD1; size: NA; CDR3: CASSRQGAGEQYF; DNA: TGTGCCAGCAGTCGACAGGGGGCAGGGGAGCAGTACTTC
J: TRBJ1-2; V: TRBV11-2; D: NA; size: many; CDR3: CASSPRMAGYGYTF; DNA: TGTGCCAGCAGCCCCCGGATGGCAGGTTACGGCTACACCTTC
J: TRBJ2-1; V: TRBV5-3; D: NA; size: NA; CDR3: CASSPPAVNYNEQFF; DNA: TGTGCCAGCAGCCCCCCAGCGGTTAACTACAATGAGCAGTTCTTC
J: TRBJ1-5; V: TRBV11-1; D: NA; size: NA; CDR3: CASSPGRGRGNQPQHF; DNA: TGTGCCAGCAGCCCGGGTCGGGGGCGAGGCAATCAGCCCCAGCATTTT
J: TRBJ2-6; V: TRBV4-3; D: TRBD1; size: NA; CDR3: CASSHTGVASGANVLTF; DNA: TGCGCCAGCAGTCATACAGGGGTCGCCTCTGGGGCCAACGTCCTGACTTTC
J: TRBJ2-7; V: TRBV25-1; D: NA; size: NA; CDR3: CASGGIGGNFYEQYF; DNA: TGTGCCAGCGGGGGGATTGGTGGTAATTTCTACGAGCAGTACTTC
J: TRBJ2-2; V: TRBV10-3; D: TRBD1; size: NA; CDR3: CASRDRADTGELFF; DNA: TGTGCCAGCCGGGACAGGGCCGACACCGGGGAGCTGTTTTTT
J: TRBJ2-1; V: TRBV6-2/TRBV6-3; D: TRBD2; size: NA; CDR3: CASSGTSGSIDEQFF; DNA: TGTGCCAGCAGCGGGACTAGCGGGAGTATCGATGAGCAGTTCTTC
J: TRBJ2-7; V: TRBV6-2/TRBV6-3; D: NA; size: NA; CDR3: CASTYWGDRYEQYF; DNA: TGTGCCAGCACCTACTGGGGCGACCGCTACGAGCAGTACTTC
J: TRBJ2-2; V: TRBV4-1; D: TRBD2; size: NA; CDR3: CASSQEPSGSGELFF; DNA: TGCGCCAGCAGCCAAGAGCCTAGCGGCAGCGGGGAGCTGTTTTTT
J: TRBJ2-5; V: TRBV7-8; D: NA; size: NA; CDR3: CASSLATGKETQYF; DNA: TGTGCCAGCAGCTTAGCTACAGGGAAAGAGACCCAGTACTTC
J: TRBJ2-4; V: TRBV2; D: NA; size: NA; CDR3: CASSDPPIQYF; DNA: TGTGCCAGCAGTGATCCACCGATTCAGTACTTC
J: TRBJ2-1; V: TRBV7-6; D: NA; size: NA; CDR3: CASSLGLGGGYYNEQFF; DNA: TGTGCCAGCAGCTTAGGGTTGGGCGGGGGCTACTACAATGAGCAGTTCTTC
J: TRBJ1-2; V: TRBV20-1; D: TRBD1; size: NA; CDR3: CSDLPSGGGYGYTF; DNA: TGCAGTGACTTACCTTCAGGGGGTGGCTATGGCTACACCTTC
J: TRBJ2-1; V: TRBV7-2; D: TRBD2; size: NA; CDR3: CASSKLAGGTNEQFF; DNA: TGTGCCAGCAGCAAACTAGCGGGAGGCACCAATGAGCAGTTCTTC
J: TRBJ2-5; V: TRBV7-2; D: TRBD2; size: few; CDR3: CASSLSGSPGYQETQYF; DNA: TGTGCCAGCAGCTTAAGCGGGAGCCCCGGGTACCAAGAGACCCAGTACTTC
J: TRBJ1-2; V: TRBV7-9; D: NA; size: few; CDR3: CASSDPGQTVGYTF; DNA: TGTGCCAGCAGCGATCCGGGACAAACCGTCGGCTACACCTTC
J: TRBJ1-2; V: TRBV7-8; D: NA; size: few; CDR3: CASSLAPSLYGYTF; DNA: TGTGCCAGCAGCTTAGCGCCTTCCCTCTATGGCTACACCTTC
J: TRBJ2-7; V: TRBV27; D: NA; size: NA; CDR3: CASAYRQRISYEQYF; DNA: TGTGCCAGCGCTTATCGACAGCGAATTTCCTACGAGCAGTACTTC
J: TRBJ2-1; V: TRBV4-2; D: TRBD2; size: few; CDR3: CASSPLSGGAKDNEQFF; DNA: TGTGCCAGCAGCCCCCTTAGCGGGGGGGCCAAAGACAATGAGCAGTTCTTC
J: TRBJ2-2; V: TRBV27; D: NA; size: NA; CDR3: CASSSLFGGWNTGELFF; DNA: TGTGCCAGCAGTTCCCTCTTTGGGGGATGGAACACCGGGGAGCTGTTTTTT
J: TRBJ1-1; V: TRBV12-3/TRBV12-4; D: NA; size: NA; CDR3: CASSLWDNTEAFF; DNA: TGTGCCAGCAGTTTGTGGGATAACACTGAAGCTTTCTTT
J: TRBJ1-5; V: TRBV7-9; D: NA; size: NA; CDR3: CASSLVSTNQPQHF; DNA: TGTGCCAGCAGCTTAGTGAGCACCAATCAGCCCCAGCATTTT
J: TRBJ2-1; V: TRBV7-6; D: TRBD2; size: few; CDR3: CASSLELAGGRDEQFF; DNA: TGTGCCAGCAGCTTAGAACTAGCGGGGGGTAGGGATGAGCAGTTCTTC
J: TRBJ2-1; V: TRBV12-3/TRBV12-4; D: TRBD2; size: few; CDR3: CASSFPGLAGEGNEQFF; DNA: TGTGCCAGCAGTTTCCCCGGACTAGCGGGAGAGGGCAATGAGCAGTTCTTC
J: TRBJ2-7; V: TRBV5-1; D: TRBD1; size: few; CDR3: CASRDREPYEQYF; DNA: TGCGCCAGCCGGGACAGGGAGCCCTACGAGCAGTACTTC
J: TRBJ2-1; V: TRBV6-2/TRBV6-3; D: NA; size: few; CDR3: CASSSRIEQFF; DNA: TGTGCCAGCAGTAGCCGAATTGAGCAGTTCTTC
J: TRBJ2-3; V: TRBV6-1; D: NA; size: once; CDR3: CASTIGHQTTDTQYF; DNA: TGTGCCAGCACTATCGGACACCAAACCACAGATACGCAGTATTTT
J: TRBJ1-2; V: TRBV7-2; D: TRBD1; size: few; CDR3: CASSHGTDSWGASTF; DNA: TGTGCCAGCAGCCATGGGACAGACTCTTGGGGGGCGAGCACCTTC